Sequencing of this T cell receptor beta chain was carried out in a study of PD-1 blockade in classical Hodgkin lymphoma (dated by TCRdb to 2019 to 2021). Regarding the research as a whole: Nivolumab dosing was 3 mg/kg intravenously every 2 weeks, continuing until either disease progression or unacceptable toxicity. The study used CyTOF and TCR beta sequencing to define a peripheral blood immune signature of response to PD-1 blockade in classical Hodgkin lymphoma. General conclusions and limits of the study: Baseline diversity similar to that of newly diagnosed patients was observed in trial patients achieving complete response, whereas significantly lower diversity was observed in partial responders and progressors. Baseline TCR diversity was reported to be lower in newly diagnosed patients than in healthy donors, and even lower in relapsed/refractory patients. Only a single clinical trial cohort was studied, and what caused the repertoire differences, possibly disease activity or prior therapy, remained undefined. Patients starting nivolumab less than 1 year after ASCT had lower diversity and were excluded from later analyses to avoid confounding by immune reconstitution. By C4D1, a significant rise was seen in CD4+ TCR diversity but not in CD8+ TCR diversity (p=0.0027 vs p=0.16), and the rise was most apparent among complete responders (p=0.02).

Genomic DNA was extracted with the Qiagen DNeasy kit from unsorted PBMCs and from negatively selected CD4+ and CD8+ fractions. Amplification of TCR beta CDR3 regions was done by immunoSEQ multiplex PCR with primers that anneal to V and J segments. A synthetic immune receptor repertoire was used to minimize amplification bias, and remaining bias was computationally removed after sequencing. Concerning the study's data processing: Repertoire diversity was quantified as the Shannon entropy index using custom Python scripts. Unsorted, CD4+ and CD8+ repertoires were analyzed separately, except for combined analyses in which CD4+ and CD8+ sequences were merged in silico. Clonal expansion was defined as at least a 2-fold frequency increase after treatment relative to C1D1, with a pseudocount of 0.5 for undetected baseline clones. Clones with 0 or 1 copy at C1D1 were classified as singleton clones, and clones with 2 or more copies were classified as non-singleton clones. Clones expanded in unsorted samples were annotated as CD4+, CD8+ or unknown by matching protein sequences in sorted samples from the same patient. Wilcoxon tests on paired samples were used to test changes in diversity from C1D1 to C4D1. Drawn from immuneACCESS, this table holds only the in-frame rearrangements with V and J called that TCRdb kept. Clones are partly lost; checked studies trace under half to an unresolved V gene and leave the rest unexplained. V, J and clone size are those of that table, while D and trimming were read from the DNA. The sample table contains some 86,000 clones; only one count was recorded for 90% of them. The top ten clonotypes cover 2.5% to 3.5% of the sample.

Concerning this clone itself: Its antigen specificity is not known. The record has no base qualities; no much larger clone is one base away.

What this sample's time point label stands for: cycle 4 day 1 (C4D1), after five to seven weeks of nivolumab. Every trial patient had relapsed after autologous stem cell transplantation, and cohorts A, B and C differed in prior brentuximab vedotin exposure. The trial cohort included 55 to 65 patients with relapsed/refractory classical Hodgkin lymphoma, and each patient had a best overall response of complete response, partial response or progressive disease. Single-agent nivolumab was administered to trial patients in the multi-cohort phase II CheckMate 205 trial. Best overall response was determined by an independent review committee according to the 2007 International Working Group response criteria. Trial PBMCs were collected immediately before nivolumab initiation (C1D1) and during therapy at cycle 2 day 1 and cycle 4 day 1. Peripheral blood was collected in 8 mL Vacutainer Cell Preparation Tubes, from which PBMCs were isolated by centrifugation and then cryopreserved.

The junction shows trimming of 3 bases on V and 0 bases on J, and the gene matches do not reach 2 bases of it. The CDR3 spans 14 residues, from the cysteine through the phenylalanine. CDR3 DNA only is kept here, 42 bases in frame from base 1. For CDR1 and CDR2, the germline V gene lists SGHVS and FQNEAQ. Source: peripheral blood mononuclear cells (PBMCs), taken before the fourth cycle of nivolumab. The clonotype comes from a human donor with classical Hodgkin lymphoma. This sequence uses TRBV7-8 and TRBJ2-7; 7 nucleotides in the junction match TRBD2. The CDR3: CASSLGGVSYEQYF. The DNA sequence follows: TGTGCCAGCAGCTTGGGAGGGGTCTCCTACGAGCAGTACTTC.